Each of the 26 T cell receptor beta chains below was sequenced from the same sample in a study of cytomegalovirus exposure and HLA in healthy donors. The PCR ran on 60 Vbeta and 13 Jbeta primers. Data came from immunoSEQ multiplex PCR; TCRdb stores just in-frame clones and leaves some out. Of approximately 170,000 clones listed, roughly 79% were seen once; the top ten hold 7.4%. Sequences were obtained from PBMCs. These receptors were collected from a male donor in good health and CMV-seropositive.

CDR3: CASSYRLAGGPYEQYF. The CDR3 bases are TGCGCCAGCAGCTACCGACTAGCGGGGGGGCCCTACGAGCAGTACTTC. The chain combines TRBV5-1 with TRBJ2-7, with 14 bases lining up with TRBD2. The CDR3 is made up of 16 amino acids. The germline V gene encodes CDR1 SGHRS and CDR2 YFSETQ. The trim removed 3 bases at V and 2 bases at J, leaving 4 bases unmatched.

This clone turned up a few times. CDR3 in amino acids: CASSYSTGVGGYTF. CDR3 coding DNA: TGTGCCAGCAGTTACTCTACAGGGGTGGGGGGCTACACCTTC. V is TRBV6-5 and J is TRBJ1-2; 7 bases are shared with TRBD1. CDR3 length: 14 residues. Germline CDR1 and CDR2: MNHEY and SVGAGI. Trimming cost V 0 bases and J 8 bases; bases outside gene matches: 6.

This rearrangement joins TRBV7-3 to TRBJ2-7, with 8 positions matching TRBD2. The ends lost 5 bases at V and 3 bases at J; junction bases unmatched: 12. The germline V gene encodes CDR1 SGHTA and CDR2 FQGTGA. This CDR3 is built from 16 residues. The CDR3 nucleotides are TGTGCCAGCAGCCTCGACGCGGGGGGCCTATACTACGAGCAGTACTTC. This codes for CASSLDAGGLYYEQYF.

This clone showed up just a few times. This chain links TRBV2 with TRBJ2-2, with D unresolved. The CDR3 is 17 amino acids. Looked up from germline, CDR1 is SNHLY and CDR2 is FYNNEI. Trimming took 4 bases from V and 6 from J, leaving 21 bases between them. The DNA for the CDR3 is TGTGCCAGCAGTGGTAGCCAATTTGACTTGACGTCCGGGGAGCTGTTTTTT. Residues: CASSGSQFDLTSGELFF.

The chain joins TRBV6-5 to TRBJ2-5, with D tentatively TRBD1 (8 bases). The CDR3 is made up of 15 amino acids. Trimming cost V 2 bases and J 4 bases, with 14 bases left between them. CDR1 is MNHEY, CDR2 SVGAGI, per germline. The CDR3 is CASSYATGEGETQYF. The CDR3 nucleotides are TGTGCCAGCAGTTACGCGACAGGGGAGGGAGAGACCCAGTACTTC.

The V call is TRBV11-3, the J call TRBJ2-5; a possible D gene is TRBD1 (5 bases). The J call is doubtful: the DNA matches TRBJ2-7 better. This CDR3 spans 14 amino acids. Germline V CDR1 and CDR2: SGHNT, YENEEA. The CDR3 bases are TGTGCCAGCAGCTTAGAAGACAGCTTAGCCGAGCAGTACTTC. This gives the protein CASSLEDSLAEQYF.

V and J are TRBV5-1 and TRBJ2-3, with 9 bases identical to TRBD1. Germline CDR1 is SGHRS and CDR2 is YFSETQ. The CDR3 consists of 16 residues. Trimming took 3 bases from V and 1 from J; bases not matched to a gene: 6. DNA for the CDR3: TGCGCCAGCAGCTCCTTACAGGGGGCGCGCACAGATACGCAGTATTTT. This encodes CASSSLQGARTDTQYF.

This clone was seen more than once but under ten times. V and J are TRBV4-1 and TRBJ1-5; 7 bases match TRBD1. Germline V gives CDR1 MGHRA, CDR2 YSYEKL. V lost 2 bases to trimming and J lost 7 bases; unmatched junction nucleotides: 5. The CDR3 is made up of 14 amino acids. Written as DNA, the CDR3 is TGCGCCAGCAGCCAATCGAAGGGGGCCCAGCCCCAGCATTTT. Residues: CASSQSKGAQPQHF.

On this clone itself: The same CDR3 also results from other DNA sequences found in this sample. The rearrangement uses TRBV6-5 and TRBJ2-3; D remains unclear. The CDR3 totals 13 residues. Per germline, CDR1 MNHEY and CDR2 SVGAGI. V was shortened by 2 bases and J by 1 base, with 4 bases between the two germline ends. The CDR3 nucleotides are TGTGCCAGCAGTTACCGCGGCACAGATACGCAGTATTTT. The encoded protein is CASSYRGTDTQYF.

The chain employs TRBV7-3 and TRBJ2-7, with D unresolved. This CDR3 is 13 amino acids long. With 0 bases removed from V and 7 bases from J, the gap between germline ends came to 10 bases. CDR1 and CDR2 (germline): SGHTA, FQGTGA. DNA for the CDR3: TGTGCCAGCAGCTTAACCTCCGTCTCTGAGCAGTACTTC. As protein: CASSLTSVSEQYF.

J is TRBJ1-1 and V is TRBV6-5; TRBD1 matches 9 bases. CDR1 and CDR2 (germline): MNHEY, SVGAGI. The CDR3 spans 15 residues. V dropped 6 bases and J dropped 7; count of bases not matched to a gene: 12. The CDR3 reads CASRRPTGQGCEAFF. The CDR3 nucleotides read TGTGCCAGCAGAAGACCAACGGGACAGGGATGTGAAGCTTTCTTT.

This clone was counted once. The chain is built from TRBV7-9 and TRBJ1-1; possible D gene TRBD1, 6 bases. The CDR3 sequence is 15 residues long. Germline V gene data show CDR1 as SEHNR and CDR2 as FQNEAQ (reference sequence). Trimming took off 10 bases at V and 1 base at J, with 19 bases between the two ends. The CDR3: CATMGVGGQNTEAFF. In DNA form, the CDR3 reads TGTGCCACCATGGGGGTAGGGGGACAGAACACTGAAGCTTTCTTT.

This clone has only one observation. The V call is TRBV4-1, the J call TRBJ2-7; perhaps TRBD2 as D (6 bases). The germline V gene encodes CDR1 MGHRA and CDR2 YSYEKL. The CDR3 runs 14 residues. V was trimmed by 7 bases and J by 4 bases, leaving 17 bases between them. Here the CDR3 reads CASKKTGASYEQYF. CDR3 DNA: TGCGCCAGCAAGAAAACGGGAGCCTCGTACGAGCAGTACTTC.

J is TRBJ1-1 and V is TRBV6-1, with TRBD1 identical over 10 bases. Germline V gene lookup returns CDR1 MNHNS and CDR2 SASEGT. With V trimmed by 5 bases and J by 4 bases, 4 bases remained unmatched. The CDR3 runs to 14 residues. The CDR3 DNA reads TGTGCCAGCAGTCCGACAGGGGGCATCACTGAAGCTTTCTTT. As protein: CASSPTGGITEAFF.

V and J are TRBV29-1 and TRBJ2-7, with 9 bases that match TRBD1. This CDR3 comprises 13 residues. Germline CDR1 SQVTM, CDR2 ANQGSEA. V was pared by 6 bases and J by 2 bases, with 5 bases of the junction left unmatched. The CDR3 region has the DNA TGCAGCGTCCGGGACAGGGTGACCTACGAGCAGTACTTC. Translating it yields CSVRDRVTYEQYF.

This clone showed up just once. The chain combines TRBV11-3 with TRBJ1-1; weak D call: TRBD1 (6 bases). Germline CDR1 reads SGHNT; CDR2 reads YENEEA. This CDR3 spans 15 amino acids. The V and J ends lost 0 bases and 5 bases respectively, with 13 bases between them. The CDR3 DNA sequence: TGTGCCAGCAGCTTAGATTCCGCCACAGGGACTGAAGCTTTCTTT. Residues: CASSLDSATGTEAFF.

V and J are TRBV9 and TRBJ1-1, with 11 bases identical to TRBD1. The CDR3 is made up of 15 amino acids. V was pared by 0 bases and J by 4 bases, with 2 bases of the junction left unmatched. Germline CDR1 SGDLS, CDR2 YYNGEE. CDR3: CASSVAGTGGTEAFF. CDR3 coding DNA: TGTGCCAGCAGCGTAGCCGGGACAGGGGGCACTGAAGCTTTCTTT.

The gene calls are TRBV6-5 and TRBJ1-1; D is perhaps TRBD1 (5 bases). Per the germline V gene, CDR1 is MNHEY and CDR2 is SVGAGI. The CDR3 consists of 15 residues. The V and J ends lost 2 bases and 0 bases respectively, with 10 bases between them. This chain's CDR3 is CASSYISGMNTEAFF. For the CDR3, the DNA is TGTGCCAGCAGTTACATTTCAGGGATGAACACTGAAGCTTTCTTT.

CDR3 loop: CASLGLAGTTDTQYF. CDR3 in DNA: TGTGCCAGCTTAGGACTAGCGGGGACCACAGATACGCAGTATTTT. The chain combines TRBV5-6 with TRBJ2-3; TRBD2 matches 12 bases. After removal of 7 bases from V and 2 bases from J, the junction contained 5 bases not matched to a gene. There are 15 residues in the CDR3. Germline CDR1 reads SGHDT; CDR2 reads YYEEEE.

The chain recombines TRBV27 with TRBJ2-7; D is uncertain. The CDR3 sequence is 16 residues long. Trimming shortened V by 8 bases and J by 2 bases, and 22 bases separated the two germline ends. Germline V CDR1 and CDR2: MNHEY, SMNVEV (reference sequence). The CDR3 reads CASRGGVSTPTYEQYF. In nucleotides, the CDR3 is TGTGCCAGCCGTGGCGGCGTTTCTACCCCCACCTACGAGCAGTACTTC.

This chain connects TRBV5-1 to TRBJ2-3; TRBD1 aligns across 10 bases. The CDR3 runs to 14 residues. With V trimmed by 4 bases and J by 5 bases, 4 bases remained unmatched. In germline, CDR1 is SGHRS, CDR2 YFSETQ. The CDR3 nucleotides read TGCGCCAGCAGCATGGGACAGGGGCAAGATACGCAGTATTTT. Translation gives CASSMGQGQDTQYF.

This chain uses TRBV6-1 with TRBJ2-3; TRBD2 aligns across 10 bases. Germline CDR1 and CDR2: MNHNS and SASEGT. With V trimmed by 7 bases and J by 6 bases, 7 bases remained unmatched. The CDR3 totals 14 residues. The CDR3 region is CASTLAGVPDTQYF. The CDR3, as DNA: TGTGCCAGCACTCTAGCGGGGGTGCCGGATACGCAGTATTTT.

This chain joins TRBV5-1 and TRBJ1-1; 9 nucleotides match TRBD1. Germline-derived CDR1 and CDR2 are SGHRS and YFSETQ. The CDR3 has 14 residues. Trimming cost V 1 base and J 4 bases; bases outside gene matches: 2. CDR3 nucleotide sequence: TGCGCCAGCAGCTTGAGACAGGGGGGCACTGAAGCTTTCTTT. It codes for CASSLRQGGTEAFF.

V gene TRBV14 combines with J gene TRBJ2-1, with TRBD1 matching over 8 bases. The CDR3 length is 15 residues. Per germline, CDR1 SGHDN and CDR2 FVKESK. After removal of 4 bases from V and 6 bases from J, the junction contained 8 bases not matched to a gene. CDR3 nucleotide sequence: TGTGCCAGCAGCCGGGAGACAGGGGCCCTCAATGAGCAGTTCTTC. Translated: CASSRETGALNEQFF.

This clone is a singleton in its sample. This rearrangement joins TRBV9 to TRBJ2-7; TRBD2 might be the D (5 bases). The CDR3 spans 14 residues. V was trimmed by 0 bases and J by 0 bases, leaving 7 bases between them. In germline, CDR1 is SGDLS, CDR2 YYNGEE. CDR3 residues: CASSVDGNSYEQYF. The CDR3 DNA reads TGTGCCAGCAGCGTAGACGGGAACTCCTACGAGCAGTACTTC.

The chain employs TRBV19 and TRBJ2-3; 11 nucleotides align to TRBD2. CDR3 length equals 18 residues. Trimming at V came to 3 bases and at J to 2 bases, leaving 10 bases not matched to a gene. Germline CDR1 is LNHDA and CDR2 is SQIVND (reference sequence). The CDR3: CASSIGELAGGITDTQYF. In nucleotides, the CDR3 is TGTGCCAGTAGTATTGGGGAGCTAGCGGGGGGAATCACAGATACGCAGTATTTT.